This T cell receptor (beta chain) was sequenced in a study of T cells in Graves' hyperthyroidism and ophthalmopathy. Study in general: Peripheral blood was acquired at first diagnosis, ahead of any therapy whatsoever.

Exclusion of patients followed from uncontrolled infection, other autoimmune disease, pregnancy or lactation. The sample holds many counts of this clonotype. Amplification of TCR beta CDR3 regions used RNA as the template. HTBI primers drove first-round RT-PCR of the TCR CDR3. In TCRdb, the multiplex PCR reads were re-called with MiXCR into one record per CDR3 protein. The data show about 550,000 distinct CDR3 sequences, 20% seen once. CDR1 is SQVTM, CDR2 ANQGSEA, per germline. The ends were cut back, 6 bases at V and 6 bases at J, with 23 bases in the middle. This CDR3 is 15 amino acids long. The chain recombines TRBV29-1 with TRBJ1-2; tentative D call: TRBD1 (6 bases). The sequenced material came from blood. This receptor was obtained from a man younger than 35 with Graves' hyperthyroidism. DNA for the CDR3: TGCAGCGTCCTCCCGACGACAGGCTTCTTGGATGGCTACACCTTC. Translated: CSVLPTTGFLDGYTF.